A selection of T cell receptor beta chains follows, all from one sample in a study of T cells expressing NK-cell markers. TCRdb re-analyzed the 5' RACE reads; it lists each CDR3 protein once, without DNA. The ten top clones account for 7.3%, within a sample of almost 450,000 distinct CDR3 sequences. The sequenced sample consisted of blood T cells: a sorted CD56 or NKG2C T cell subset, CD4+ or CD8+ T cells, or bulk PBMC T cells (not recorded which). These receptor sequences come from a woman between 18 and 69 years old in good health. CDR3s include the opening cysteine and the closing phenylalanine or tryptophan.

j_gene | v_gene | CDR3aa
TRBJ2-7 | TRBV25-1 | CASTQRGYEQYF
TRBJ2-1 | TRBV29-1 | CSVGLVSYNEQFF
TRBJ2-5 | TRBV5-4 | CASSLGRVGGRGETQYF
TRBJ2-5 | TRBV21-1 | CASTNTAGPGEQETQYF
TRBJ2-2 | TRBV7-6 | CASSFSAGELFF
TRBJ2-5 | TRBV18 | CASSLLTSDQETQYF
TRBJ2-2 | TRBV10-2 | CATPGLFNTGELFF
TRBJ1-5 | TRBV5-1 | CASSTGTGGSQPQHF
TRBJ1-5 | TRBV6-2/TRBV6-3 | CASRRTGTGDNQPQHF
TRBJ2-7 | TRBV4-3 | CASSHTLTGGYEQYF
TRBJ2-7 | TRBV29-1 | CSVEGEGQGVREQYF
TRBJ2-7 | TRBV7-2 | CASSSSRTRGYEQYF
TRBJ2-7 | TRBV12-3/TRBV12-4 | CASSVHTNYEQYF
TRBJ1-2 | TRBV18 | CASSQGPTSNYGYTF
TRBJ2-1 | TRBV7-2 | CASSRGGTYNEQFF